The 3 T cell receptor beta chains below come from one sample, sequenced in a study of OX40 agonist ivuxolimab in advanced cancers. Sequencing was performed with immunoSEQ multiplex PCR; in TCRdb, only in-frame clones are kept and a portion is missing. The table records roughly 80,000 clones, 90% to 95% of them present only once. The sample consisted of CD4+ or CD8+ T cells sorted from blood, taken in a trial of the OX40 agonist ivuxolimab. All receptors come from an adult with an advanced solid tumor such as melanoma, head and neck, liver or kidney cancer.

CDR3 in DNA: TGCGCCAGCAGCCAAGGTACATTCAGGGGTATGTTCCAGTATGAAAAACTGTTTTTT. This encodes CASSQGTFRGMFQYEKLFF. The V call is TRBV4-1, the J call TRBJ1-4; weak D call: TRBD1 (6 bases). Germline CDR1 is MGHRA and CDR2 is YSYEKL. V lost 1 base and J lost 6, with 24 bases in between. CDR3 length: 19 amino acids.

A single count supports this clone. The chain combines TRBV7-2 with TRBJ2-3; 8 bases map to TRBD2. The germline CDR1 and CDR2 sequences are SGHTA and FQGNSA. The ends lost 5 bases at V and 3 bases at J; junction bases unmatched: 16. The CDR3 is made up of 18 amino acids. The CDR3 DNA follows: TGTGCCAGCAGCCCGCGCGGGGGGATGGGGGGAGAAACAGATACGCAGTATTTT. Its protein product is CASSPRGGMGGETDTQYF. The full variable domain, in which reference TRBV7-2 and TRBJ2-3 provide the parts outside the CDR3, is GAGVSQSPSNKVTEKGKDVELRCDPISGHTALYWYRQSLGQGLEFLIYFQGNSAPDKSGLPSDRFSAERTGGSVSTLTIQRTQQEDSAVYLCASSPRGGMGGETDTQYFGPGTRLTVL.

V gene TRBV7-9 combines with J gene TRBJ2-2; 8 bases agree with TRBD1. This CDR3 is built from 15 residues. V was clipped by 6 bases and J by 7 bases; unmatched bases: 10. The germline CDR1 and CDR2 sequences are SEHNR and FQNEAQ (reference sequence). DNA for the CDR3: TGTGCCAGCAGTATAGCAGGGGGCGCTGGCGGGGAGCTGTTTTTT. Amino acids: CASSIAGGAGGELFF.